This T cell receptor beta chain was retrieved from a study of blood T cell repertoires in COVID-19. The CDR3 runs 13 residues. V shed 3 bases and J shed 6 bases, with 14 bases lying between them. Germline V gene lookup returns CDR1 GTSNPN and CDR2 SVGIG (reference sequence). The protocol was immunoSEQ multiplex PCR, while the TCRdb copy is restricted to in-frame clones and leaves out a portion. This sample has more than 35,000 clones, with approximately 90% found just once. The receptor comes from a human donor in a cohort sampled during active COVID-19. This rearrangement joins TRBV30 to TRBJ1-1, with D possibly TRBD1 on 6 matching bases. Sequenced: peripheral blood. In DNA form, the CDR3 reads TGTGCCTGGAGGGTCCAGGGGACACCTGAAGCTTTCTTT. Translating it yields CAWRVQGTPEAFF.